This TCR beta chain was sequenced for a study of identical twins. Study outcomes and limitations: The study found weaker excess twin sharing in beta out-of-frame sequences. Researchers caution that invariant MAIT and iNKT cells could partly confound zero-insertion analyses. Insertions were fewer in abundant cord blood beta clonotypes, whereas memory repertoires showed none of this pattern.

On this clonotype: Its antigen is unknown.

Germline CDR1 and CDR2: SGHNT and YENEEA. This CDR3 comprises 15 residues. The V end lost 5 bases, the J end lost 1 base, and 15 bases lay between the germline ends. TCRdb independently ran MiXCR on the 5' RACE reads; one entry per CDR3 protein. This repertoire shows about 100,000 distinct CDR3 sequences, about 6.1% found once; its top ten account for roughly 12%. The receptor's source is a woman in her fifties or sixties in good health. This chain uses TRBV11-3 with TRBJ2-7, with D possibly TRBD1 on 5 matching bases. The material sequenced was memory T cells sorted from blood. The CDR3 here is CASSKAETESYEQYF. The CDR3 bases are TGTGCCAGCAGCAAGGCCGAGACAGAGTCCTACGAGCAGTACTTC.